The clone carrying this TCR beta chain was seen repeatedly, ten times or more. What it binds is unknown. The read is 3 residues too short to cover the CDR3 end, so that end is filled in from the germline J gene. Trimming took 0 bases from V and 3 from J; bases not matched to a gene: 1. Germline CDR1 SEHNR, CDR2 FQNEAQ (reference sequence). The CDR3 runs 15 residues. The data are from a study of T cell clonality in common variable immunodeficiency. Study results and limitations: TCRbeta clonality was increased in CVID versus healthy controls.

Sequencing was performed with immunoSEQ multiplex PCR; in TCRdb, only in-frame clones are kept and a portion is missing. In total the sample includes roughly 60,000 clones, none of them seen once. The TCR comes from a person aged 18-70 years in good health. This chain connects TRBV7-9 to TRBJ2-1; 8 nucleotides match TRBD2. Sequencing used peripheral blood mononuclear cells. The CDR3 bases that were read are TGTGCCAGCAGCTTAGCTAGCGGGATCTACAATGAG. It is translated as CASSLASGIYNE. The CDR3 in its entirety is CASSLASGIYNEQFF. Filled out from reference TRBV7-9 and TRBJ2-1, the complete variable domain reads DTGVSQNPRHKITKRGQNVTFRCDPISEHNRLYWYRQTLGQGPEFLTYFQNEAQLEKSRLLSDRFSAERPKGSFSTLEIQRTEQGDSAMYLCASSLASGIYNEQFFGPGTRLTVL.